This TCR beta chain was captured in a study of blood T cell repertoires in COVID-19. Study overall: Material from acute and convalescent COVID-19 was sourced from the United States, Italy and Spain. T cells, B-cell-depleted T cells, or PBMCs provided the cDNA or gDNA that served as material.

Worth noting for this clone: The same CDR3 is also encoded by other DNA sequences in this sample.

Trimming cost V 0 bases and J 2 bases, with 9 bases left between them. The CDR3 sequence is 14 residues long. The V gene's germline CDR1 is SGHDT and CDR2 YYEEEE. Under the authors' procedure: Amplification of reference gene primers provided the estimated nucleated cell counts. Produced via immunoSEQ multiplex PCR; TCRdb's table is partial and in-frame only. The DNA was the basis for D and trimming; V, J and clone size are from that table. The table lists more than 140,000 clones, around 83% of them singletons, with 7.2% in the top ten. Sequencing input: peripheral blood. The TCR comes from a woman aged 50 to 65 in a cohort sampled during active or convalescent COVID-19. This chain uses TRBV5-6 with TRBJ2-7, with D perhaps TRBD2 (6 bases). DNA of the CDR3: TGTGCCAGCAGCTTGGCCGGGGGAACCTACGAGCAGTACTTC. Its translation: CASSLAGGTYEQYF.